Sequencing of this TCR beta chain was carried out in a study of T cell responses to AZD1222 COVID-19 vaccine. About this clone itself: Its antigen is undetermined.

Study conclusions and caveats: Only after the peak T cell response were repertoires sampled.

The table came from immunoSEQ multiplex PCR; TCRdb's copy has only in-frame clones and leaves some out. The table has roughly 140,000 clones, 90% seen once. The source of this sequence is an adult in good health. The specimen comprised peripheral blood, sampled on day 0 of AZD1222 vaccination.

CDR3 DNA: TGTGCCAGCAGCCCCGATAATGAAGCTTTCTTT. This translates into CASSPDNEAFF. This rearrangement joins TRBV7-9 to TRBJ1-1; D not resolved. CDR1 and CDR2 from the germline V gene are SEHNR and FQNEAQ (reference sequence). V was shortened by 5 bases and J by 7 bases, with 8 bases between the two germline ends. The CDR3 is made up of 11 amino acids.